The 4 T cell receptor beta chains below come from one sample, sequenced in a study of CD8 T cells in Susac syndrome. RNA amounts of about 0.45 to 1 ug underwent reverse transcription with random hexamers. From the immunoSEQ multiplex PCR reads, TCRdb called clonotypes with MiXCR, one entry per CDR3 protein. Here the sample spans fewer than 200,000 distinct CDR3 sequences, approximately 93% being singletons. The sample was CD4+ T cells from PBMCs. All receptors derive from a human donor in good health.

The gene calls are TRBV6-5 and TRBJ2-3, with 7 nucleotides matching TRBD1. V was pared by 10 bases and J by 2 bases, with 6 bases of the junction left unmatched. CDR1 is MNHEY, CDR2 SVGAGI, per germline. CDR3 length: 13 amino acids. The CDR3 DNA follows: TGTGCCATCAAAAGGGGGCACACAGATACGCAGTATTTT. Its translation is CAIKRGHTDTQYF.

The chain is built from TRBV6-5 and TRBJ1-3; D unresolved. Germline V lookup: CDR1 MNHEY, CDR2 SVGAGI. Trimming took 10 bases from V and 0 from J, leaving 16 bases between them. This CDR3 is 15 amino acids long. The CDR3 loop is CATRMAPNSGNTIYF. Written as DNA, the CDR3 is TGTGCCACCAGAATGGCGCCGAACTCTGGAAACACCATATATTTT.

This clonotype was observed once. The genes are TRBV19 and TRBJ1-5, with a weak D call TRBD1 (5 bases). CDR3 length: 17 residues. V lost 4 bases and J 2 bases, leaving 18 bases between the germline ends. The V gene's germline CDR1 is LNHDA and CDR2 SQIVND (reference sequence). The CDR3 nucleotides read TGTGCCAGTAGTAGAAGTCAGGGAAGGATCGGCAATCAGCCCCAGCATTTT. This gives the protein CASSRSQGRIGNQPQHF.

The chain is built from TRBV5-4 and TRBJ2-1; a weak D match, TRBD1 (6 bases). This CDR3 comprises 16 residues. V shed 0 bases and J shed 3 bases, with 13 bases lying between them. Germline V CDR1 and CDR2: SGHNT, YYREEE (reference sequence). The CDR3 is CASSLGATGIYNEQFF. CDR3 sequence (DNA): TGTGCCAGCAGCTTGGGGGCTACAGGGATCTACAATGAGCAGTTCTTC.